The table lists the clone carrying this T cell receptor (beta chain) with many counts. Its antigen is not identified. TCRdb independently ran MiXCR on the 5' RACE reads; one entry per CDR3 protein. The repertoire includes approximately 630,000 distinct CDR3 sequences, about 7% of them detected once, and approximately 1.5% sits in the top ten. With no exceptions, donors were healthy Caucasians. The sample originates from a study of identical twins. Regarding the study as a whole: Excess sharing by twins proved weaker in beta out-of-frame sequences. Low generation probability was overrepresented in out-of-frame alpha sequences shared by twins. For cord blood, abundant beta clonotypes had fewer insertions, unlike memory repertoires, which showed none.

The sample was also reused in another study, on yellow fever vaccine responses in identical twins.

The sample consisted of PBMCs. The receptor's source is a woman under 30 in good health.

In DNA form, the CDR3 reads TGCAGCGCCGGTAGCGGGGTAGCGCAAGAGACCCAGTACTTC. Residues: CSAGSGVAQETQYF. This chain joins TRBV29-1 and TRBJ2-5; TRBD2 agrees at 8 bases. Germline V gene lookup returns CDR1 SQVTM and CDR2 ANQGSEA. There are 14 residues in the CDR3. V was pared by 7 bases and J by 2 bases, with 9 bases of the junction left unmatched.